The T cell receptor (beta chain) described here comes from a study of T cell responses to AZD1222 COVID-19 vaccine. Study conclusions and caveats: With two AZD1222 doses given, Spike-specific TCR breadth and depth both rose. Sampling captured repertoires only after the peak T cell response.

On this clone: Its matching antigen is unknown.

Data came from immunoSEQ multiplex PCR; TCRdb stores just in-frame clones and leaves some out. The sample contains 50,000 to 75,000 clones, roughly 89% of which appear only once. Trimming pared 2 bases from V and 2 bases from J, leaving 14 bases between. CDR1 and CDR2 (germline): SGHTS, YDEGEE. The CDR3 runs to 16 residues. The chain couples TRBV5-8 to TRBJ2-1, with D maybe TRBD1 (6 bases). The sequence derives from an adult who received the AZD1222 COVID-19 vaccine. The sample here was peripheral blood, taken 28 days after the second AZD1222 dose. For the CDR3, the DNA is TGTGCCAGCAGCTTCCAGGGGACACAGACCTACAATGAGCAGTTCTTC. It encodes CASSFQGTQTYNEQFF.